Following are 20 T cell receptor beta chains from one sample sequenced in a study of CD8+ T cells in alopecia areata. Sequencing used cDNA as its template, made by extracting RNA and reverse transcribing it. Assay: immunoSEQ multiplex PCR; the TCRdb copy retains only in-frame clones and omits some. The table has about 140,000 clones, about 60% seen once. Source material: CD4+ T cells sorted from blood. The receptors were gathered from a human donor in good health.

This clone appeared a few times. V gene TRBV10-3 combines with J gene TRBJ2-3, with TRBD2 identical over 7 bases. The CDR3 extends over 14 amino acids. V dropped 8 bases and J dropped 5; count of bases not matched to a gene: 10. In germline, CDR1 is ENHRY, CDR2 SYGVKD. CDR3: CAISGDGRRDTQYF. For the CDR3, the DNA is TGTGCCATCTCGGGAGACGGGAGGAGAGATACGCAGTATTTT.

The chain uses TRBV7-9 and TRBJ1-2, with D uncertain. Germline V lookup: CDR1 SEHNR, CDR2 FQNEAQ (reference sequence). The CDR3 length is 12 residues. The V gene lost 3 bases and the J gene lost 8 bases, with 10 bases spanning the gap. In nucleotides, the CDR3 is TGTGCCAGCAGCTTTGGTCTCGAGGGCTACACCTTC. Translation: CASSFGLEGYTF.

The rearrangement links TRBV27 to TRBJ2-5; D not certain. The ends were cut back, 3 bases at V and 5 bases at J, with 13 bases in the middle. Germline V CDR1 and CDR2: MNHEY, SMNVEV (reference sequence). The CDR3 has 14 amino acids. For the CDR3, the DNA is TGTGCCAGCAGTTTCATGGGGTTTAGGGAGACCCAGTACTTC. This gives the protein CASSFMGFRETQYF.

The chain links TRBV30 to TRBJ2-3; D might be TRBD2 (6 bases). V lost 2 bases and J lost 4, with 7 bases in between. The CDR3 extends over 12 amino acids. Germline V gives CDR1 GTSNPN, CDR2 SVGIG (reference sequence). For the CDR3, the DNA is TGTGCCTGGAGTTGGGGGGCAGATACGCAGTATTTT. This translates into CAWSWGADTQYF.

This clone came up a few times. This chain uses TRBV18 with TRBJ2-1; 10 positions match TRBD1. The trim removed 3 bases at V and 4 bases at J, leaving 3 bases unmatched. The CDR3 extends over 15 amino acids. From germline, CDR1 is KGHSH and CDR2 LQKENI. The CDR3 loop is CASSPDRGAYNEQFF. The CDR3 DNA sequence: TGTGCCAGCTCACCGGACAGGGGGGCTTACAATGAGCAGTTCTTC.

This sequence joins TRBV2 and TRBJ2-2; the D is unclear. The CDR3 extends over 15 amino acids. Germline V gives CDR1 SNHLY, CDR2 FYNNEI. The V and J ends lost 7 bases and 1 base respectively, with 13 bases between them. The CDR3 bases are TGTGCCAGCACTGCCACGAAGGGGAACACCGGGGAGCTGTTTTTT. Protein sequence: CASTATKGNTGELFF.

The rearrangement joins TRBV29-1 to TRBJ2-6; D is ambiguous. The germline V gene encodes CDR1 SQVTM and CDR2 ANQGSEA. This CDR3 has 14 residues. Trimming stripped 6 bases from V and 0 bases from J, with 9 bases between. CDR3 in DNA: TGCAGCGTCAAGGACGGCTCTGGGGCCAACGTCCTGACTTTC. Residues: CSVKDGSGANVLTF.

The J gene is TRBJ2-3, the V gene TRBV16; TRBD1 agrees at 9 bases. The CDR3 has 14 residues. Per germline, CDR1 KGHSY and CDR2 FQNENV. The V segment lost 6 bases and the J segment 5 bases; nucleotides outside the gene matches: 6. The CDR3 DNA follows: TGTGCCAGCAGACAACAGGGGGCTAGAGATACGCAGTATTTT. Its protein product is CASRQQGARDTQYF. The entire variable domain, with the rest obtained from reference TRBV16 and TRBJ2-3, is as follows: GEEVAQTPKHLVRGEGQKAKLYCAPIKGHSYVFWYQQVLKNEFKFLISFQNENVFDETGMPKERFSAKCLPNSPCSLEIQATKLEDSAVYFCASRQQGARDTQYFGPGTRLTVL.

V gene TRBV9 combines with J gene TRBJ2-4, with a tentative D call TRBD2 (5 bases). Trimming stripped 0 bases from V and 8 bases from J, with 12 bases between. This CDR3 is built from 14 residues. Germline V gives CDR1 SGDLS, CDR2 YYNGEE. For the CDR3, the DNA is TGTGCCAGCAGCGTAGAGGACCTAGCCGACATTCAGTACTTC. This encodes CASSVEDLADIQYF.

The V and J genes are TRBV11-2 and TRBJ2-5; D might be TRBD2 (5 bases). This CDR3 is 16 amino acids long. Trimming stripped 3 bases from V and 3 bases from J, with 17 bases between. Germline V gives CDR1 SGHAT, CDR2 FQNNGV. Here the CDR3 DNA reads TGTGCCAGCAGCTTTTTTCGTCCGGACTTCAAAGAGACCCAGTACTTC. This codes for CASSFFRPDFKETQYF.

The chain combines TRBV7-8 with TRBJ2-5; 7 positions match TRBD1. V dropped 5 bases and J dropped 4; count of bases not matched to a gene: 7. The CDR3 sequence is 14 residues long. From germline, CDR1 is SGHVS and CDR2 FQNEAQ. CDR3 nucleotides: TGTGCCAGCAGCACAACAGGGGAACGAGAGACCCAGTACTTC. This translates into CASSTTGERETQYF.

This clone was found many times. This chain connects TRBV10-3 to TRBJ2-3; weak D call: TRBD1 (6 bases). There are 15 residues in the CDR3. Trimming took 6 bases from V and 5 from J, leaving 18 bases between them. In germline, CDR1 is ENHRY, CDR2 SYGVKD. CDR3 coding DNA: TGTGCCATCAGGAAGACAGGACCCGAGGGAGATACGCAGTATTTT. It encodes CAIRKTGPEGDTQYF.

This sequence joins TRBV29-1 and TRBJ2-3; D unclear. CDR3 length equals 13 residues. Germline V gene lookup returns CDR1 SQVTM and CDR2 ANQGSEA. V was shortened by 4 bases and J by 5 bases, with 13 bases between the two germline ends. The chain's CDR3 is CSVATDYQDTQYF. Written as DNA, the CDR3 is TGCAGCGTTGCCACAGATTACCAAGATACGCAGTATTTT.

This clone was seen only a few times. The chain employs TRBV5-8 and TRBJ2-4; D is undetermined. The V end lost 5 bases, the J end lost 12 bases, and 15 bases lay between the germline ends. Per germline, CDR1 SGHTS and CDR2 YDEGEE. This CDR3 is built from 12 residues. In DNA form, the CDR3 reads TGTGCCAGCAGAATACCCCGGTCGAATCAGTACTTC. Its protein is CASRIPRSNQYF.

V and J are TRBV5-6 and TRBJ1-5; D is unclear. V lost 2 bases and J lost 3, with 9 bases in between. Germline V gives CDR1 SGHDT, CDR2 YYEEEE. The CDR3 length is 14 residues. The CDR3 coding sequence is TGTGCCAGCAGCTTTGGGCAGGCCAATCAGCCCCAGCATTTT. As protein: CASSFGQANQPQHF. The complete variable domain, with remaining parts taken from reference TRBV5-6 and TRBJ1-5, reads DAGVTQSPTHLIKTRGQQVTLRCSPKSGHDTVSWYQQALGQGPQFIFQYYEEEERQRGNFPDRFSGHQFPNYSSELNVNALLLGDSALYLCASSFGQANQPQHFGDGTRLSIL.

This rearrangement joins TRBV29-1 to TRBJ2-5; 8 nucleotides agree with TRBD1. Unmatched junction bases numbered 5, after V lost 1 base and J lost 4 bases. This CDR3 is built from 14 residues. The germline V gene has CDR1 SQVTM and CDR2 ANQGSEA. CDR3 sequence: CSVEAPGGTETQYF. The CDR3 nucleotides read TGCAGCGTTGAAGCGCCAGGGGGCACAGAGACCCAGTACTTC.

This chain connects TRBV18 to TRBJ2-6; D perhaps matches TRBD2 (5 bases). The CDR3 covers 16 residues. Germline assignment: CDR1 KGHSH and CDR2 LQKENI. Trimming pared 1 base from V and 1 base from J, leaving 8 bases between. Here the CDR3 reads CASSPRGDSGANVLTF. The CDR3 nucleotides are TGTGCCAGCTCACCACGGGGAGATTCTGGGGCCAACGTCCTGACTTTC.

This clone was observed a few times. This CDR3 is CASSQSPKNSYNEQFF. The CDR3, as DNA: TGCGCCAGCAGTCAATCACCCAAGAACTCCTACAATGAGCAGTTCTTC. The V call is TRBV23-1, the J call TRBJ2-1; no clear D gene. TRBV23-1 is noted as an ORF with a role that remains uncertain. The ends were cut back, 0 bases at V and 0 bases at J, with 9 bases in the middle. The CDR3 is 16 residues long.

This clone was counted a single time. V usage is TRBV6-6 and J usage is TRBJ2-7, with D possibly being TRBD1 (5 bases). Between the trimmed V and J ends, which lost 2 bases and 3 bases, there was a span of 17 bases. Germline values: CDR1 MNHNY, CDR2 SVGAGI (reference sequence). The CDR3 contains 16 residues. The CDR3 sequence is CASSYRQPRTNYEQYF. The CDR3 DNA reads TGTGCCAGCAGTTACCGACAGCCCCGGACGAACTACGAGCAGTACTTC.

This clone was seen only a few times. This chain connects TRBV29-1 to TRBJ2-3; D unresolved. This CDR3 region has 13 residues. The germline V gene has CDR1 SQVTM and CDR2 ANQGSEA. The V and J ends lost 5 bases and 3 bases respectively, with 12 bases between them. The CDR3 DNA reads TGCAGCGTTCCCAGGTTCCCGACAGATACGCAGTATTTT. This gives the protein CSVPRFPTDTQYF.